The T cell receptor beta chain described here comes from a study of T cell responses to AZD1222 COVID-19 vaccine. Sequencing was performed with immunoSEQ multiplex PCR; in TCRdb, only in-frame clones are kept and a portion is missing. The repertoire holds roughly 120,000 clones, with around 89% as singletons. Sequences were derived from peripheral blood, sampled on day 0 of AZD1222 vaccination. The clonotype originates from an adult in good health.

CDR3: CASSLWLNTGELFF. Written as DNA, the CDR3 is TGTGCCAGCAGCTTATGGCTGAACACCGGGGAGCTGTTTTTT. The J gene is TRBJ2-2, the V gene TRBV5-5; D gene uncertain. Germline CDR1 reads SGHKS; CDR2 reads YYEKEE (reference sequence). V lost 2 bases, J lost 1 base, and 6 bases lay in between. There are 14 residues in the CDR3.